Sequencing of this T cell receptor (beta chain) was carried out in a study of blood T cell repertoires in COVID-19. Background on the study: Collection of acute and convalescent COVID-19 samples took place in the United States, Italy and Spain. The cDNA or gDNA used as material had been derived from T cells, B-cell-depleted T cells, or PBMCs.

Germline V gene sequence: CDR1 SGHRS, CDR2 YFSETQ. This CDR3 is built from 15 residues. The J segment lost 5 bases and the V segment lost 1 base, leaving 5 bases of the junction unmatched. Authors' analysis steps: Nucleated cell counts were estimated from reference gene primer amplification. Using immunoSEQ multiplex PCR, the repertoire was profiled, and TCRdb retains in-frame clones only, with some absent. That table gives V, J and clone size, and the DNA gave D and trimming. Here the sample spans under 300,000 clones, around 83% being singletons. This clone was recorded only once. The V gene is TRBV5-1, the J gene TRBJ2-2, with 7 nucleotides matching TRBD1. This receptor was obtained from a woman in her 40s who had recovered from COVID-19. The source material was peripheral blood. The CDR3 here is CASSLTGQKTGELFF. The CDR3 bases are TGCGCCAGCAGCTTGACGGGACAGAAAACCGGGGAGCTGTTTTTT. The full variable domain, its missing parts supplied by reference TRBV5-1 and TRBJ2-2, is KAGVTQTPRYLIKTRGQQVTLSCSPISGHRSVSWYQQTPGQGLQFLFEYFSETQRNKGNFPGRFSGRQFSNSRSEMNVSTLELGDSALYLCASSLTGQKTGELFFGEGSRLTVL.